The rows below give T cell receptor beta chains drawn from one sample of a study of T-cell reconstitution after alpha-beta-depleted transplantation in children. MiXCR, applied by TCRdb to the PCR reads, yields one record per CDR3 protein. The repertoire holds about 610,000 distinct CDR3 sequences, with roughly a tenth as singletons. The specimen comprised PBMCs from the stem cell graft donor, sampled from the stem cell graft. Receptors originate from a human donor who donated a stem cell graft to a child with acute myeloid leukemia. Each CDR3 is given with its conserved first and last residue. D genes are given only for firm matches. Where a row states a size, it is once, few, many or the class of an expanded clone; other rows omit it.

j_call: TRBJ2-2
d_call: .
clone_size: .
cdr3_length: 16
v_call: TRBV19
cdr3_aa: CASSSRREASTGELFF
cdr3_nt: TGTGCCAGTAGTTCTCGCAGGGAAGCAAGCACCGGGGAGCTGTTTTTT

j_call: TRBJ2-7
d_call: TRBD2
clone_size: .
cdr3_length: 15
v_call: TRBV6-2/TRBV6-3
cdr3_aa: CASSYQGGEPYEQYF
cdr3_nt: TGTGCCAGCAGTTACCAGGGAGGGGAACCCTACGAGCAGTACTTC

j_call: TRBJ2-5
d_call: TRBD2
clone_size: many
cdr3_length: 12
v_call: TRBV7-2
cdr3_aa: CAAGLSWETQYF
cdr3_nt: TGTGCCGCGGGACTATCATGGGAGACCCAGTACTTC

j_call: TRBJ1-4
d_call: .
clone_size: .
cdr3_length: 15
v_call: TRBV30
cdr3_aa: CAWSLTGGVNEKLFF
cdr3_nt: TGTGCCTGGAGTCTGACGGGGGGCGTGAATGAAAAACTGTTTTTT

j_call: TRBJ2-5
d_call: .
clone_size: .
cdr3_length: 14
v_call: TRBV7-3
cdr3_aa: CASRSDSNQETQYF
cdr3_nt: TGTGCCAGCAGGTCCGACAGCAACCAAGAGACCCAGTACTTC

j_call: TRBJ1-2
d_call: TRBD1
clone_size: .
cdr3_length: 16
v_call: TRBV7-2
cdr3_aa: CASSLAPGQGAGGYTF
cdr3_nt: TGTGCCAGCAGCTTAGCCCCGGGACAGGGGGCGGGTGGCTACACCTTC

j_call: TRBJ2-2
d_call: .
clone_size: many
cdr3_length: 13
v_call: TRBV11-1
cdr3_aa: CASSFVNTGELFF
cdr3_nt: TGTGCCAGCAGCTTCGTTAACACCGGGGAGCTGTTTTTT

j_call: TRBJ2-3
d_call: .
clone_size: .
cdr3_length: 19
v_call: TRBV20-1
cdr3_aa: CSARDRPARDPLSTDTQYF
cdr3_nt: TGCAGTGCTAGAGATCGGCCTGCAAGGGACCCGCTTAGCACAGATACGCAGTATTTT

j_call: TRBJ2-7
d_call: TRBD1
clone_size: few
cdr3_length: 14
v_call: TRBV20-1
cdr3_aa: CSARPGTGADEQYF
cdr3_nt: TGCAGTGCTCGTCCCGGGACAGGGGCGGACGAGCAGTACTTC

j_call: TRBJ1-1
d_call: .
clone_size: many
cdr3_length: 13
v_call: TRBV12-3/TRBV12-4
cdr3_aa: CASSSGMFTEAFF
cdr3_nt: TGTGCCAGCAGTTCAGGGATGTTCACTGAAGCTTTCTTT

j_call: TRBJ2-1
d_call: .
clone_size: many
cdr3_length: 11
v_call: TRBV10-3
cdr3_aa: CAISELSSQFF
cdr3_nt: TGTGCCATCAGTGAGCTATCCTCGCAGTTCTTC

j_call: TRBJ2-7
d_call: .
clone_size: many
cdr3_length: 15
v_call: TRBV2
cdr3_aa: CASSMLTGSGYEQYF
cdr3_nt: TGTGCCAGCAGCATGTTGACAGGTTCGGGCTACGAGCAGTACTTC

j_call: TRBJ2-2
d_call: .
clone_size: .
cdr3_length: 13
v_call: TRBV27
cdr3_aa: CASRRATTGELFF
cdr3_nt: TGTGCCAGCAGACGAGCGACCACCGGGGAGCTGTTTTTT

j_call: TRBJ1-5
d_call: .
clone_size: many
cdr3_length: 12
v_call: TRBV29-1
cdr3_aa: CSVEGGVGAQHF
cdr3_nt: TGCAGCGTTGAGGGTGGGGTGGGGGCCCAGCATTTT

j_call: TRBJ2-7
d_call: .
clone_size: .
cdr3_length: 17
v_call: TRBV6-2/TRBV6-3
cdr3_aa: CASSSPAVGNHPYEQYF
cdr3_nt: TGTGCCAGCAGTTCCCCCGCGGTCGGGAACCACCCATACGAGCAGTACTTC

j_call: TRBJ2-1
d_call: TRBD2
clone_size: .
cdr3_length: 16
v_call: TRBV4-3
cdr3_aa: CASSHVEREGRNEQFF
cdr3_nt: TGCGCCAGCAGCCATGTCGAGCGGGAGGGCCGCAATGAGCAGTTCTTC

j_call: TRBJ2-2
d_call: TRBD2
clone_size: .
cdr3_length: 17
v_call: TRBV7-3
cdr3_aa: CASSSTSGRQNTGELFF
cdr3_nt: TGTGCCAGCAGCTCGACTAGCGGGAGACAGAACACCGGGGAGCTGTTTTTT

j_call: TRBJ2-1
d_call: TRBD2
clone_size: few
cdr3_length: 16
v_call: TRBV7-8
cdr3_aa: CASSLLTSAIADEQFF
cdr3_nt: TGTGCCAGCAGCCTCCTCACTAGCGCAATTGCGGATGAGCAGTTCTTC

j_call: TRBJ1-1
d_call: .
clone_size: once
cdr3_length: 14
v_call: TRBV24-1
cdr3_aa: CATSGPGSPGEAFF
cdr3_nt: TGTGCCACCAGTGGTCCCGGCAGCCCCGGGGAAGCTTTCTTT

j_call: TRBJ1-1
d_call: .
clone_size: .
cdr3_length: 14
v_call: TRBV19
cdr3_aa: CASSHPPENTEAFF
cdr3_nt: TGTGCCAGTAGTCACCCGCCGGAGAACACTGAAGCTTTCTTT

j_call: TRBJ2-3
d_call: .
clone_size: .
cdr3_length: 14
v_call: TRBV4-2
cdr3_aa: CASSHSFSGDTQYF
cdr3_nt: TGTGCCAGCAGCCACTCTTTCTCGGGAGATACGCAGTATTTT

j_call: TRBJ1-1
d_call: TRBD1
clone_size: .
cdr3_length: 14
v_call: TRBV7-2
cdr3_aa: CASSPDRGPSEAFF
cdr3_nt: TGTGCCAGCAGCCCGGACAGGGGCCCCTCAGAAGCTTTCTTT

j_call: TRBJ2-7
d_call: .
clone_size: .
cdr3_length: 12
v_call: TRBV29-1
cdr3_aa: CSVESAAFQQYF
cdr3_nt: TGCAGCGTTGAGTCGGCCGCCTTCCAGCAGTACTTC

j_call: TRBJ2-7
d_call: TRBD1
clone_size: many
cdr3_length: 13
v_call: TRBV20-1
cdr3_aa: CSAAGTGSYEQYF
cdr3_nt: TGCAGTGCCGCCGGGACAGGATCCTACGAGCAGTACTTC

j_call: TRBJ2-1
d_call: TRBD1
clone_size: .
cdr3_length: 17
v_call: TRBV29-1
cdr3_aa: CSAALPGQISSYNEQFF
cdr3_nt: TGCAGCGCCGCACTCCCGGGACAGATTAGCTCCTACAATGAGCAGTTCTTC

j_call: TRBJ2-2
d_call: .
clone_size: .
cdr3_length: 13
v_call: TRBV4-1
cdr3_aa: CASSQKSRGELFF
cdr3_nt: TGCGCCAGCAGCCAAAAATCTAGAGGGGAGCTGTTTTTT

j_call: TRBJ1-5
d_call: .
clone_size: .
cdr3_length: 14
v_call: TRBV28
cdr3_aa: CASREALGNQPQHF
cdr3_nt: TGTGCCAGCAGGGAAGCTCTAGGAAATCAGCCCCAGCATTTT

j_call: TRBJ1-2
d_call: .
clone_size: many
cdr3_length: 15
v_call: TRBV27
cdr3_aa: CASSLGPGSFYGYTF
cdr3_nt: TGTGCCAGCAGTTTAGGTCCAGGGTCATTCTATGGCTACACCTTC

j_call: TRBJ2-1
d_call: .
clone_size: many
cdr3_length: 13
v_call: TRBV6-6
cdr3_aa: CASSYPTGNEQFF
cdr3_nt: TGTGCCAGCAGTTATCCGACGGGTAATGAGCAGTTCTTC

j_call: TRBJ2-3
d_call: .
clone_size: .
cdr3_length: 17
v_call: TRBV27
cdr3_aa: CASSPNLLEGSTDTQYF
cdr3_nt: TGTGCCAGCAGTCCCAACCTACTAGAAGGGAGCACAGATACGCAGTATTTT

j_call: TRBJ1-3
d_call: .
clone_size: .
cdr3_length: 14
v_call: TRBV20-1
cdr3_aa: CSALQGRSGNTIYF
cdr3_nt: TGCAGTGCCTTACAGGGCCGCTCTGGAAACACCATATATTTT

j_call: TRBJ2-7
d_call: .
clone_size: .
cdr3_length: 17
v_call: TRBV27
cdr3_aa: CASSSFGGSSRGGEQYF
cdr3_nt: TGTGCCAGCAGCTCATTCGGCGGGTCCAGCCGGGGTGGCGAGCAGTACTTC

j_call: TRBJ2-2
d_call: .
clone_size: many
cdr3_length: 16
v_call: TRBV7-8
cdr3_aa: CASSLGAAGNTGELFF
cdr3_nt: TGTGCCAGCAGCTTAGGGGCAGCGGGGAACACCGGGGAGCTGTTTTTT

j_call: TRBJ2-1
d_call: TRBD1
clone_size: few
cdr3_length: 17
v_call: TRBV24-1
cdr3_aa: CATSDSTGTGDNNEQFF
cdr3_nt: TGTGCCACCAGTGATTCGACGGGGACAGGGGACAACAATGAGCAGTTCTTC

j_call: TRBJ2-1
d_call: TRBD2
clone_size: few
cdr3_length: 15
v_call: TRBV7-9
cdr3_aa: CAIGLAGNSYNEQFF
cdr3_nt: TGTGCCATCGGACTAGCGGGAAACTCCTACAATGAGCAGTTCTTC

j_call: TRBJ2-1
d_call: TRBD1
clone_size: few
cdr3_length: 12
v_call: TRBV15
cdr3_aa: CATSRDRRDRGF
cdr3_nt: TGTGCCACCAGCAGAGATCGGCGGGACAGGGGATTC

j_call: TRBJ2-7
d_call: .
clone_size: many
cdr3_length: 10
v_call: TRBV21-1
cdr3_aa: CASTGYEQYF
cdr3_nt: TGTGCCAGCACAGGGTACGAGCAGTACTTC

j_call: TRBJ2-1
d_call: .
clone_size: few
cdr3_length: 11
v_call: TRBV20-1
cdr3_aa: CSAGRAGRGFF
cdr3_nt: TGCAGTGCTGGGCGAGCGGGCCGAGGGTTCTTC

j_call: TRBJ2-5
d_call: .
clone_size: many
cdr3_length: 13
v_call: TRBV20-1
cdr3_aa: CSAGDTAQETQYF
cdr3_nt: TGCAGTGCTGGGGATACGGCACAAGAGACCCAGTACTTC

j_call: TRBJ1-5
d_call: TRBD1
clone_size: many
cdr3_length: 15
v_call: TRBV7-9
cdr3_aa: CASSPQGAGNQPQHF
cdr3_nt: TGTGCCAGCAGCCCGCAGGGGGCGGGGAATCAGCCCCAGCATTTT

j_call: TRBJ1-6
d_call: .
clone_size: .
cdr3_length: 16
v_call: TRBV27
cdr3_aa: CASSSWTAGYNSPLHF
cdr3_nt: TGTGCCAGCAGTTCCTGGACGGCGGGCTATAATTCACCCCTCCACTTT

j_call: TRBJ2-3
d_call: .
clone_size: many
cdr3_length: 13
v_call: TRBV5-6
cdr3_aa: CASSRLEADTQYF
cdr3_nt: TGTGCCAGCTCTCGGCTGGAGGCAGATACGCAGTATTTT

j_call: TRBJ2-5
d_call: TRBD1
clone_size: .
cdr3_length: 14
v_call: TRBV29-1
cdr3_aa: CSAAGTGALETQYF
cdr3_nt: TGCAGCGCTGCCGGGACAGGGGCGTTAGAGACCCAGTACTTC

j_call: TRBJ2-1
d_call: .
clone_size: many
cdr3_length: 12
v_call: TRBV15
cdr3_aa: CATSRSAREQFF
cdr3_nt: TGTGCCACCAGCAGGAGTGCCAGGGAGCAGTTCTTC

j_call: TRBJ2-5
d_call: .
clone_size: many
cdr3_length: 14
v_call: TRBV10-3
cdr3_aa: CAIRGTSSAETQYF
cdr3_nt: TGTGCCATCAGGGGAACTAGCTCGGCCGAGACCCAGTACTTC

j_call: TRBJ2-1
d_call: TRBD2
clone_size: many
cdr3_length: 15
v_call: TRBV6-5
cdr3_aa: CASSYSPSGYNEQFF
cdr3_nt: TGTGCCAGCAGTTACTCGCCTAGCGGCTACAATGAGCAGTTCTTC

j_call: TRBJ2-5
d_call: TRBD2
clone_size: .
cdr3_length: 16
v_call: TRBV7-2
cdr3_aa: CASSLWVSGSGETQYF
cdr3_nt: TGTGCCAGCAGCTTATGGGTTAGCGGGAGTGGAGAGACCCAGTACTTC

j_call: TRBJ2-1
d_call: .
clone_size: many
cdr3_length: 15
v_call: TRBV5-1
cdr3_aa: CASSPDGSSYNEQFF
cdr3_nt: TGCGCCAGCAGTCCGGACGGGAGCTCCTACAATGAGCAGTTCTTC

j_call: TRBJ2-3
d_call: .
clone_size: many
cdr3_length: 13
v_call: TRBV6-5
cdr3_aa: CASSYSPTDTQYF
cdr3_nt: TGTGCCAGCAGTTACTCACCCACAGATACGCAGTATTTT

j_call: TRBJ1-2
d_call: TRBD1
clone_size: .
cdr3_length: 13
v_call: TRBV20-1
cdr3_aa: CSARDRENYGYTF
cdr3_nt: TGCAGTGCTAGGGACAGGGAAAACTATGGCTACACCTTC

j_call: TRBJ1-5
d_call: .
clone_size: .
cdr3_length: 16
v_call: TRBV7-2
cdr3_aa: CASSLAGTGYNQPQHF
cdr3_nt: TGTGCCAGCAGCTTAGCTGGGACGGGGTACAATCAGCCCCAGCATTTT

j_call: TRBJ2-2
d_call: TRBD1
clone_size: many
cdr3_length: 15
v_call: TRBV7-3
cdr3_aa: CASSRTGANTGELFF
cdr3_nt: TGTGCCAGCAGCCGGACAGGGGCGAACACCGGGGAGCTGTTTTTT

j_call: TRBJ2-2
d_call: TRBD2
clone_size: many
cdr3_length: 13
v_call: TRBV15
cdr3_aa: CATSTTSAGELFF
cdr3_nt: TGTGCCACCAGCACGACTAGCGCCGGGGAGCTGTTTTTT

j_call: TRBJ2-7
d_call: .
clone_size: few
cdr3_length: 11
v_call: TRBV10-3
cdr3_aa: CAISDVAEQYF
cdr3_nt: TGTGCCATCAGTGATGTGGCCGAGCAGTACTTC

j_call: TRBJ1-4
d_call: .
clone_size: .
cdr3_length: 17
v_call: TRBV7-6
cdr3_aa: CASSLSAGRRTNEKLFF
cdr3_nt: TGTGCCAGCAGCTTAAGCGCAGGGAGGCGAACTAATGAAAAACTGTTTTTT